The clone carrying this T cell receptor (beta chain) has more than one count but fewer than ten. There are 13 residues in the CDR3. Between the trimmed V and J ends, which lost 6 bases and 2 bases, there was a span of 8 bases. CDR1 and CDR2 (germline): MNHNS, SASEGT. The sample is drawn from a study of T cells after yellow fever vaccination. Whole-study findings and limits: A weaker but faster secondary response was observed, peaking on day 5 versus 15. High-abundance clonotypes from the bulk population could contaminate FACS-sorted repertoires. Reappearing after the booster were most of the clones from primary vaccination (roughly 96% CD4, approximately 85% CD8).

TCR cDNA, made by 5'RACE template switching, carried an added universal primer site and UMIs. TCRdb processed the 5' RACE reads anew with MiXCR; each CDR3 protein has one entry. The profile covers 96,000 or so distinct CDR3 sequences, with under 9% appearing a single time and roughly 17% taken by the ten largest. The receptor was isolated from a man aged 18 to 30 who received the YFV17D yellow fever vaccine. The starting material was CD8+ T cells not binding an NS4B(214-222) dextramer, sorted from PBMCs, obtained less than 18 days after the first yellow fever vaccination. V gene TRBV6-1 combines with J gene TRBJ2-1; TRBD1 might be the D (6 bases). The CDR3 spells CASSRTAYNEQFF. CDR3 DNA sequence: TGTGCCAGCAGCCGGACAGCCTACAATGAGCAGTTCTTC.